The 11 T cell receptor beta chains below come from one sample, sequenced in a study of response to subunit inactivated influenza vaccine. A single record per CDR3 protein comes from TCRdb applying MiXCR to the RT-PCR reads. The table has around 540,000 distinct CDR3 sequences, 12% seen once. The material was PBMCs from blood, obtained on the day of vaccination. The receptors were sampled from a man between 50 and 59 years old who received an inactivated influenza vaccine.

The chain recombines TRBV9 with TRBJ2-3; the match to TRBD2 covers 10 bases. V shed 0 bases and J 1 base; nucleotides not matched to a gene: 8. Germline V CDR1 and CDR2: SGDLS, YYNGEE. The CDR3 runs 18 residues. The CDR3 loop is CASSVDWGLAGGTDTQYF. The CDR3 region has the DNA TGTGCCAGCAGCGTAGATTGGGGCCTAGCGGGGGGCACAGATACGCAGTATTTT.

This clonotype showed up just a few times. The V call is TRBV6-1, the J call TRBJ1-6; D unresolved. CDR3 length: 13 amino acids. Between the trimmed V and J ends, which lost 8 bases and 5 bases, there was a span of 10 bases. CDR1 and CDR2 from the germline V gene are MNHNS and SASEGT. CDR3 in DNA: TGTGCCAGCGAAGGGCTGAATAATTCACCCCTCCACTTT. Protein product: CASEGLNNSPLHF.

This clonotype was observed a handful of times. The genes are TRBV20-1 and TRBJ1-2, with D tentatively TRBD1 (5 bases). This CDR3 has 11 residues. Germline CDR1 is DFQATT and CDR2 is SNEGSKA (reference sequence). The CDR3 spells CSGTHDTGYTF. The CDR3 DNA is TGCAGCGGGACTCATGACACTGGCTACACCTTC.

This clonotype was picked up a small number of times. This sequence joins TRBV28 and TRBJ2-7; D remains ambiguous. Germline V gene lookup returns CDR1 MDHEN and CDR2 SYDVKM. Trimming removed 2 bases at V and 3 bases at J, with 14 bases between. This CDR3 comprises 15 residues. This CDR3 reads CASSLRSRIHYEQYF. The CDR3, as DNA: TGTGCCAGCAGTTTACGGTCCAGGATACACTACGAGCAGTACTTC.

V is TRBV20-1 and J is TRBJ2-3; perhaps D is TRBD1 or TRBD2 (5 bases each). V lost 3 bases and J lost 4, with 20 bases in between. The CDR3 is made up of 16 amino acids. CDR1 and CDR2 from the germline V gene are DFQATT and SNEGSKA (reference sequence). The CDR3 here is CSASGTPWGSPDTQYF. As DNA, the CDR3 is TGCAGTGCTAGCGGGACGCCCTGGGGCAGCCCAGATACGCAGTATTTT.

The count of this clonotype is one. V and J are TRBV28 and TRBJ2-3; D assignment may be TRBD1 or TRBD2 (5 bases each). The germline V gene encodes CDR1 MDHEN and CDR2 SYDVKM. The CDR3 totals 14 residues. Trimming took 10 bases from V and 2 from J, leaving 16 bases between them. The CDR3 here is CATSAGGHTDTQYF. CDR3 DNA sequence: TGTGCCACCAGCGCGGGCGGACACACAGATACGCAGTATTTT.

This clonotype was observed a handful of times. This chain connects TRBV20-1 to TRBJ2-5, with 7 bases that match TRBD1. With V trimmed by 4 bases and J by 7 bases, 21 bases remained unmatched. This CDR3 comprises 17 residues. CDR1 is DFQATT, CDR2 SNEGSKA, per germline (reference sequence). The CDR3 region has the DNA TGCAGTGCTAACATTCCGGGACAGTCCCCCCCCACAACGACCCAGTACTTC. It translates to CSANIPGQSPPTTTQYF.

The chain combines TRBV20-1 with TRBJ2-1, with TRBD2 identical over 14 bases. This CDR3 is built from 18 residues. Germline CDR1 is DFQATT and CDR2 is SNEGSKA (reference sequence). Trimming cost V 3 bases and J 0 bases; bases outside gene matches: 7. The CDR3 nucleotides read TGCAGTGCTAGGAGACTAGCGGGGGGGACGAGCTCCTACAATGAGCAGTTCTTC. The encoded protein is CSARRLAGGTSSYNEQFF.

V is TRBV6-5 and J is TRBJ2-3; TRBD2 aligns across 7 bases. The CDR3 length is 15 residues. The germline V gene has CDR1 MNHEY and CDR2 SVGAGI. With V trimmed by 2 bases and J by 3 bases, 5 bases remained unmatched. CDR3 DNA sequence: TGTGCCAGCAGTTACGGAGCGGGACTTACAGATACGCAGTATTTT. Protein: CASSYGAGLTDTQYF.

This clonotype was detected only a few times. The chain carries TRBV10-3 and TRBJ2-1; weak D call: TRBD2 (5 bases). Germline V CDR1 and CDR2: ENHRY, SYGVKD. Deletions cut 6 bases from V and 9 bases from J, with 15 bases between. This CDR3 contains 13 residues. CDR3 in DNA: TGTGCCATCAGCCGAGAGACTACAAGTGAGCAGTTCTTC. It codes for CAISRETTSEQFF.

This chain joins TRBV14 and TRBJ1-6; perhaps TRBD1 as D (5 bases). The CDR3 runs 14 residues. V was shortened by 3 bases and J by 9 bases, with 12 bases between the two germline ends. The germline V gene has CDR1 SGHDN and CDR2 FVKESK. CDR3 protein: CASSHWTMGSPLHF. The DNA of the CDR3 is TGTGCCAGCAGCCACTGGACAATGGGTTCACCCCTCCACTTT.